The present T cell receptor (beta chain) was sequenced within a study of OX40 agonist ivuxolimab in advanced cancers. The assay was immunoSEQ multiplex PCR, and TCRdb's table has in-frame clones only and misses some. The table has some 80,000 clones, around 86% seen once. The CDR3 loop spans 18 amino acids. Germline CDR1 reads SGHRS; CDR2 reads YFSETQ. Trimming took 3 bases from V and 7 from J; bases not matched to a gene: 15. The source material was CD4+ or CD8+ T cells sorted from blood, sampled in a trial of the OX40 agonist ivuxolimab. The V gene is TRBV5-1, the J gene TRBJ2-2; 10 bases align to TRBD1. This receptor was obtained from an adult with an advanced solid tumor such as melanoma, head and neck, liver or kidney cancer. The CDR3 bases are TGCGCCAGCAGCTCCGTTGGACAGGGGGTCCTAAGGGGCGGGGAGCTGTTTTTT. This translates into CASSSVGQGVLRGGELFF.